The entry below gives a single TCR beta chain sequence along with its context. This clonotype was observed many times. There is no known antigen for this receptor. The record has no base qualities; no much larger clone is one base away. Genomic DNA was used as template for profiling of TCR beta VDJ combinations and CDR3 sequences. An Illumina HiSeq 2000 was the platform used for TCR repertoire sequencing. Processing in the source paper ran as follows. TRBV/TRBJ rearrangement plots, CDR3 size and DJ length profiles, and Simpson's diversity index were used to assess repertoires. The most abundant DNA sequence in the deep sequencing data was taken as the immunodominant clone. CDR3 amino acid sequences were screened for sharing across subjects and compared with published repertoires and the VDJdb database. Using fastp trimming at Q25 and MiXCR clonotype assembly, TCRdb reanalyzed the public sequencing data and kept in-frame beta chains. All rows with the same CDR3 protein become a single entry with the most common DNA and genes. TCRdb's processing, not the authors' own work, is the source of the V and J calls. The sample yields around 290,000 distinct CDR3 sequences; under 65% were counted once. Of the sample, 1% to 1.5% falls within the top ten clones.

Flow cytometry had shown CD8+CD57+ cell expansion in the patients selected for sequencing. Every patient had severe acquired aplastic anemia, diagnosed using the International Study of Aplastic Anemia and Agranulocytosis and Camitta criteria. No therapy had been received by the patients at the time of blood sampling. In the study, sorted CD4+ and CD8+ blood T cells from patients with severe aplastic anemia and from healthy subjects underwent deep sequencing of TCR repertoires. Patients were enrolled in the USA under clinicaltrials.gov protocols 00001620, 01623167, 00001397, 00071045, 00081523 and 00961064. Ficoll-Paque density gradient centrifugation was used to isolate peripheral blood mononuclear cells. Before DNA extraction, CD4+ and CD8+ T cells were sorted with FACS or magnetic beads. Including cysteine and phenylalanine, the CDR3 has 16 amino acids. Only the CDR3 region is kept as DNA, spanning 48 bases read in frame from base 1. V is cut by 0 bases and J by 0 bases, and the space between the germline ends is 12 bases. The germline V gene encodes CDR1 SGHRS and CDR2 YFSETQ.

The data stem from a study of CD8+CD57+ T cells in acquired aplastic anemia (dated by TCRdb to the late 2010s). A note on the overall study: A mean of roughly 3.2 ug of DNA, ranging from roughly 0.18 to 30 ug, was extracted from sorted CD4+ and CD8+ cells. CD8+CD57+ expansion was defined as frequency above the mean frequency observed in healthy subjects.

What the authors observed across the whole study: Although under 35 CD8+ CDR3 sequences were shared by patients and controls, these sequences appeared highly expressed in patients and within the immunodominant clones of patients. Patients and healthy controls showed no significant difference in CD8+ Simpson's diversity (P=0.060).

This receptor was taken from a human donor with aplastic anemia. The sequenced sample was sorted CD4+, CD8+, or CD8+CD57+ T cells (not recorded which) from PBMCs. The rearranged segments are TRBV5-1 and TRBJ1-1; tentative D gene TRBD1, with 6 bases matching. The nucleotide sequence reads TGCGCCAGCAGCTTGGTCTCCACAGGGATGAACACTGAAGCTTTCTTT. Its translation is CASSLVSTGMNTEAFF.